Described below is a single T cell receptor (beta chain) sequence and its context. The time point is: patch test 3, about 24 weeks after DPC sensitization. The treatment is: therapeutic diphenylcyclopropenone sensitization with weekly scalp DPC. Each patch test followed a blood draw. The data were obtained in a study of human T cells and chemical hapten exposure. Study-level background: Alopecia areata, totalis or universalis was found in mostly female patients.

The length of the CDR3 is 13 residues. Per germline, CDR1 MDHEN and CDR2 SYDVKM. The V and J ends lost 6 bases and 4 bases respectively, with 12 bases between them. TCRdb processed the RACE reads anew with MiXCR; each CDR3 protein has one entry. In the table there are roughly 89,000 distinct CDR3 sequences, under 13% of which are singletons. This TCR derives from a woman aged 25 to 39 with alopecia areata. Some clones in this sample may be carry-over from other donors' samples. This specimen consisted of whole blood, obtained in connection with sensitization to the hapten diphenylcyclopropenone (DPC). The chain is built from TRBV28 and TRBJ1-2, with D possibly being TRBD1 (5 bases). CDR3 loop: CASSKTAVYGYTF. CDR3 nucleotide sequence: TGTGCCAGCAGCAAGACAGCTGTCTATGGCTACACCTTC.